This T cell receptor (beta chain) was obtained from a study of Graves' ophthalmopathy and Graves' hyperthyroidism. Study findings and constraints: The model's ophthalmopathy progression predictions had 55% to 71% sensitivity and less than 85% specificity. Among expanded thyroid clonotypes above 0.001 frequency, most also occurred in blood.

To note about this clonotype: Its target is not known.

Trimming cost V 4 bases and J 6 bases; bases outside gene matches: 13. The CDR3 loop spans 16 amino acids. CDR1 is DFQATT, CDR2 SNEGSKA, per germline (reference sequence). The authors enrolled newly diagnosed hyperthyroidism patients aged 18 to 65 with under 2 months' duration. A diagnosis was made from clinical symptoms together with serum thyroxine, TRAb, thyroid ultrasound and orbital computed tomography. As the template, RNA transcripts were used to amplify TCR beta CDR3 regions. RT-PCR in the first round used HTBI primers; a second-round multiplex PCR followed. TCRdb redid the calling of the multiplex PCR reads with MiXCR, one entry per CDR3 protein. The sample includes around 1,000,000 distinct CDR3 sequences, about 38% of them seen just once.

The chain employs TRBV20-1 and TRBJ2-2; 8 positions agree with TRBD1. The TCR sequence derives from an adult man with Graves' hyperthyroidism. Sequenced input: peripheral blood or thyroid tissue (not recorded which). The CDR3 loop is CSANAGGRGLSGELFF. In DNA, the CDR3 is TGCAGTGCTAACGCGGGCGGCAGGGGGCTATCCGGGGAGCTGTTTTTT.